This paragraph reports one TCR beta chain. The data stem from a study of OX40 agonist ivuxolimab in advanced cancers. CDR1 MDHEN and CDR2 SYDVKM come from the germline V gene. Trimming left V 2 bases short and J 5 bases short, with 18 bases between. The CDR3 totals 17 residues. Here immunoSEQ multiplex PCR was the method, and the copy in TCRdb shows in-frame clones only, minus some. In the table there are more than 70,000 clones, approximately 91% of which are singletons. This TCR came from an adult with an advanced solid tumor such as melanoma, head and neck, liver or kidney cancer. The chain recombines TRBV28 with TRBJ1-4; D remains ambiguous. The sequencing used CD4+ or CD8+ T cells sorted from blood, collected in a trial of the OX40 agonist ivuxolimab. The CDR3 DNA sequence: TGTGCCAGCAGTTTAGGGCTGGGAGTTTTGGGCAATGAAAAACTGTTTTTT. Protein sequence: CASSLGLGVLGNEKLFF.